Below, 7 T cell receptor beta chains from the same sample are listed, as sequenced in a study of cytotoxic CD8 clonotypes in ibrutinib-treated CLL. The assay was immunoSEQ multiplex PCR, and TCRdb's table has in-frame clones only and misses some. This table holds 6,500 to 7,000 clones, about 70% found once. This specimen consisted of PBMCs, obtained before ibrutinib treatment. These receptors were obtained from a human donor with chronic lymphocytic leukemia.

In this sample, this clone turned up a few times. The chain combines TRBV21-1 with TRBJ1-1. TRBV21-1 is a recognized pseudogene. This CDR3 spans 16 amino acids. The CDR3 region is CASSKGEGGMNTEAFF. The DNA of the CDR3 is TGTGCCAGCAGCAAAGGGGAGGGGGGAATGAACACTGAAGCTTTCTTT.

This clone has a single count. The CDR3: CASLDRVNQPQHF. In DNA, the CDR3 is TGTGCCAGCTTGGACAGGGTAAACCAGCCCCAGCATTTT. The chain employs TRBV6-1 and TRBJ1-5, with TRBD1 matching over 8 bases. Germline V gene lookup returns CDR1 MNHNS and CDR2 SASEGT. The CDR3 is 13 amino acids. V was clipped by 8 bases and J by 7 bases; unmatched bases: 7.

This chain joins TRBV7-2 and TRBJ1-5, with TRBD1 as a possible D gene (6 bases). V dropped 1 base and J dropped 6 bases, with 19 bases sitting between them. Germline lookup yields CDR1 SGHTA and CDR2 FQGNSA. This CDR3 region has 17 residues. DNA for the CDR3: TGTGCCAGCAGCTTAGAGGGGGGTTACAGGATCGGTCAGCCCCAGCATTTT. Translating gives CASSLEGGYRIGQPQHF.

The chain is built from TRBV5-5 and TRBJ1-5, with 9 nucleotides matching TRBD1. The CDR3 length is 14 residues. Germline V gene lookup returns CDR1 SGHKS and CDR2 YYEKEE (reference sequence). The ends lost 4 bases at V and 5 bases at J; junction bases unmatched: 4. CDR3 sequence reads: CASSLRTGDQPQHF. For the CDR3, the DNA is TGTGCCAGCAGCCTAAGGACAGGGGATCAGCCCCAGCATTTT.

The V gene is TRBV4-1, the J gene TRBJ2-2; 12 bases match TRBD1. This CDR3 has 16 amino acids. V was pared by 5 bases and J by 12 bases, with 13 bases of the junction left unmatched. In germline, CDR1 is MGHRA, CDR2 YSYEKL. The CDR3 reads CASSDPPGQGAEQLFF. DNA of the CDR3: TGCGCCAGCAGCGACCCCCCGGGACAGGGGGCCGAGCAGCTGTTTTTT.

This clone was recorded only once. The J gene is TRBJ1-5, the V gene TRBV19; D unclear. V was clipped by 4 bases and J by 2 bases, with 15 bases between them. The CDR3 has 16 amino acids. Looked up from germline, CDR1 is LNHDA and CDR2 is SQIVND (reference sequence). This chain's CDR3 is CASSTRARSGNQPQHF. Written as DNA, the CDR3 is TGTGCCAGTAGTACTAGGGCCCGATCAGGCAATCAGCCCCAGCATTTT.

The chain uses TRBV4-2 and TRBJ2-7; D perhaps matches TRBD2 (6 bases). The CDR3 is 17 amino acids. Germline lookup yields CDR1 LGHNA and CDR2 YNFKEQ. The germline V and J ends were trimmed by 1 base and 4 bases, with 20 bases remaining between them. The DNA of the CDR3 is TGTGCCAGCAGCCAAGCGGGGGAGGCAGATCTCCTTTACGAGCAGTACTTC. Amino acid sequence: CASSQAGEADLLYEQYF.